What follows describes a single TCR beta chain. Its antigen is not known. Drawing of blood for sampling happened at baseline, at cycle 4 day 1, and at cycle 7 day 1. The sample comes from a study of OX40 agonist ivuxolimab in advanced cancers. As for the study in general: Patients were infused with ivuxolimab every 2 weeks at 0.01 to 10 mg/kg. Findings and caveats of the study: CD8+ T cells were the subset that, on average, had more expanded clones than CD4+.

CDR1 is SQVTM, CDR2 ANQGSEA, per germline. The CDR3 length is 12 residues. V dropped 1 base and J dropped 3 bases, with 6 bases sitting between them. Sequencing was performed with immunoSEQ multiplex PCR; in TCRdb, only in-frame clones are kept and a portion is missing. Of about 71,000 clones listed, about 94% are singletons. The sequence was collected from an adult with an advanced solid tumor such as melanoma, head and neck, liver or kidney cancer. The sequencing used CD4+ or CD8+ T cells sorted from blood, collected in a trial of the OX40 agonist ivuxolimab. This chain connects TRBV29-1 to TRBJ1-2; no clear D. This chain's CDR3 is CSVEGQDYGYTF. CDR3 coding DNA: TGCAGCGTTGAAGGGCAGGACTATGGCTACACCTTC. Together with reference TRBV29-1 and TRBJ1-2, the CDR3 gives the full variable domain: SAVISQKPSRDICQRGTSLTIQCQVDSQVTMMFWYRQQPGQSLTLIATANQGSEATYESGFVIDKFPISRPNLTFSTLTVSNMSPEDSSIYLCSVEGQDYGYTFGSGTRLTVV.